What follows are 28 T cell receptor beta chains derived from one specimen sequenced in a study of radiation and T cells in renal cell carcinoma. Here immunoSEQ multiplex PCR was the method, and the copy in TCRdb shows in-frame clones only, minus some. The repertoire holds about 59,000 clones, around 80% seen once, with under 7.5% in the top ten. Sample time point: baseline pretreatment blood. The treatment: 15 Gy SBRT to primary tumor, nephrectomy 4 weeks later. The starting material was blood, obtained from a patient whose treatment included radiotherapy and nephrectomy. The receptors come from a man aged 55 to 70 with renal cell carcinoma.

The CDR3 reads CASSIGESGGNNEQFF. The CDR3 DNA reads as TGTGCCAGTAGTATAGGAGAAAGCGGGGGGAACAATGAGCAGTTCTTC. This chain uses TRBV19 with TRBJ2-1, with 9 nucleotides matching TRBD2. CDR3 length equals 16 residues. Germline CDR1 and CDR2: LNHDA and SQIVND (reference sequence). Trimming took 1 base from V and 5 from J; bases not matched to a gene: 6. The complete variable domain, with remaining parts taken from reference TRBV19 and TRBJ2-1, reads DGGITQSPKYLFRKEGQNVTLSCEQNLNHDAMYWYRQDPGQGLRLIYYSQIVNDFQKGDIAEGYSVSREKKESFPLTVTSAQKNPTAFYLCASSIGESGGNNEQFFGPGTRLTVL.

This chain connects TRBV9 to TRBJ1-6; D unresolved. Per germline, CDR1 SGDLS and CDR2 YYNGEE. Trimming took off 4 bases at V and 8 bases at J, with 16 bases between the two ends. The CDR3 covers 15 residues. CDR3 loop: CASSPRRADHSPLHF. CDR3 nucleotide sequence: TGTGCCAGCAGCCCCCGGCGGGCAGATCATTCACCCCTCCACTTT. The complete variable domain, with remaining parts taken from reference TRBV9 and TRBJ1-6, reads DSGVTQTPKHLITATGQRVTLRCSPRSGDLSVYWYQQSLDQGLQFLIQYYNGEERAKGNILERFSAQQFPDLHSELNLSSLELGDSALYFCASSPRRADHSPLHFGNGTRLTVT.

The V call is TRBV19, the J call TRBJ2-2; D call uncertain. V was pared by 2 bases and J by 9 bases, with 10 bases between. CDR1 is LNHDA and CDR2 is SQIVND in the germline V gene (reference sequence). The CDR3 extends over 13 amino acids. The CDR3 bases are TGTGCCAGTAGTATAAATAAGGCGCGGGAGCTGTTTTTT. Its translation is CASSINKARELFF.

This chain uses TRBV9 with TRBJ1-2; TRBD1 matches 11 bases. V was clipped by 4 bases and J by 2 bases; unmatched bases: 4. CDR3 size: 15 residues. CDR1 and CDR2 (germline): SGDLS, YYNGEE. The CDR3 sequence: CASSLGTGGNYGYTF. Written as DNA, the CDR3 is TGTGCCAGCAGCCTTGGGACAGGGGGGAACTATGGCTACACCTTC.

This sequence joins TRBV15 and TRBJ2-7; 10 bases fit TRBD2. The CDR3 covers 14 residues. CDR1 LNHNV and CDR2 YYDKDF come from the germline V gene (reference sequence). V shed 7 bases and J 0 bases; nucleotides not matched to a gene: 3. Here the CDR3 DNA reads TGTGCCACCACCGGGACTAGCGACTCCTACGAGCAGTACGTC. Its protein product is CATTGTSDSYEQYV.

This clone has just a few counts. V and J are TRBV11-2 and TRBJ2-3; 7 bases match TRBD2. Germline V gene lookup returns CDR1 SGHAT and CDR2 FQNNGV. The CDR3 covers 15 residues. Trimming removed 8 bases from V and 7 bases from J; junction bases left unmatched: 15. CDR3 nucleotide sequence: TGTGCCAGCCCCCCGACGGGGGGAGACCCGAATACGCAGTATTTT. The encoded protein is CASPPTGGDPNTQYF.

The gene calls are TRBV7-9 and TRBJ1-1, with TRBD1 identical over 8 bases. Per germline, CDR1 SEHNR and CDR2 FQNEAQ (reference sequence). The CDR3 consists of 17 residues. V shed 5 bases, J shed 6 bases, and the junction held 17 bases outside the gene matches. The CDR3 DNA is TGTGCCAGCAGCCAAGGATGGGACAGGAAGTCAAAGGCTGAAGCTTTCTTT. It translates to CASSQGWDRKSKAEAFF.

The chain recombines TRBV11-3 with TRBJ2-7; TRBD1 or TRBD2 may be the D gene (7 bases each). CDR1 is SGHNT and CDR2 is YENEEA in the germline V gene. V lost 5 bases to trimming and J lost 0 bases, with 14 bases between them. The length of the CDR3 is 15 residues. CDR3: CASSQGGYSSYEQYV. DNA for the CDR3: TGTGCCAGCAGCCAGGGGGGGTATAGCTCCTACGAGCAGTACGTC.

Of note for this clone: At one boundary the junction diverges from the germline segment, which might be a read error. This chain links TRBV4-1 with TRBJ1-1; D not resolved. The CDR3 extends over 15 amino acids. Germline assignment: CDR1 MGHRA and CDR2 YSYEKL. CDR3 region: CASSQVDRENAEAFF. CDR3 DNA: TGCGCCAGCAGCCAAGTCGACCGGGAGAACGCTGAAGCTTTCTTT.

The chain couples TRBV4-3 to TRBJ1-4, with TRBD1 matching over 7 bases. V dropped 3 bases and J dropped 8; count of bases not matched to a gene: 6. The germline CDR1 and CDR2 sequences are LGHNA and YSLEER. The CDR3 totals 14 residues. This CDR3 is CASSQTGREEKLFF. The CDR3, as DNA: TGCGCCAGCAGCCAGACAGGGCGGGAGGAAAAACTGTTTTTT.

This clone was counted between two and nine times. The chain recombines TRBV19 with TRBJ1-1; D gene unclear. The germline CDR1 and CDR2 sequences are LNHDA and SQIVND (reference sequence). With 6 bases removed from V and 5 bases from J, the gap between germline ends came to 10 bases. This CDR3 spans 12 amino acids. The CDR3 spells CASSSLGTEAFF. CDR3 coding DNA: TGTGCCAGTAGCTCCCTGGGGACTGAAGCTTTCTTT.

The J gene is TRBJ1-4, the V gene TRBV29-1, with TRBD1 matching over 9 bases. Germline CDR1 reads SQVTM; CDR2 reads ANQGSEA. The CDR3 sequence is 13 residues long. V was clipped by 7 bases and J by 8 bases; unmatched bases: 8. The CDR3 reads CSGMDRGGEKLFF. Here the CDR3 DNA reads TGCAGCGGTATGGACAGGGGCGGCGAAAAACTGTTTTTT.

The CDR3 DNA reads TGTGCCAGCAGCTTAGGAGGTGGTGGTGAAAAACTGTTTTTT. This codes for CASSLGGGGEKLFF. The chain employs TRBV7-2 and TRBJ1-4; D gene unclear. The V end was cut by 1 base, the J end by 7 bases, with 10 bases between. Germline assignment: CDR1 SGHTA and CDR2 FQGNSA. The CDR3 totals 14 residues.

CDR3 sequence: CASRYTGELFF. In DNA form, the CDR3 reads TGTGCCAGCCGATATACCGGGGAGCTGTTTTTT. The rearrangement uses TRBV6-5 and TRBJ2-2; D uncertain. V shed 8 bases and J shed 5 bases, with 6 bases lying between them. CDR3 size: 11 residues. Germline CDR1 MNHEY, CDR2 SVGAGI.

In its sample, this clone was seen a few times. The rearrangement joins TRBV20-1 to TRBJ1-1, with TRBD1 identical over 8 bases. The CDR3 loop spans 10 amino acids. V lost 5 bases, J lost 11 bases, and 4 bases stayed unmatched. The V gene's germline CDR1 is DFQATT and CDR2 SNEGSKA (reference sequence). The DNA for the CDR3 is TGCAGTGCTTGGACAGGGTTGGCTTTCTTT. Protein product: CSAWTGLAFF.

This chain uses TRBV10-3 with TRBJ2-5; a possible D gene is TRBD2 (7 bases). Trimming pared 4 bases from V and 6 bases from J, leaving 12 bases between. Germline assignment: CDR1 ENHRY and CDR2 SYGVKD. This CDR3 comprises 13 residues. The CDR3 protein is CAISGEGDQTQYF. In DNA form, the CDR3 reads TGTGCCATCAGTGGGGAGGGGGACCAGACCCAGTACTTC.

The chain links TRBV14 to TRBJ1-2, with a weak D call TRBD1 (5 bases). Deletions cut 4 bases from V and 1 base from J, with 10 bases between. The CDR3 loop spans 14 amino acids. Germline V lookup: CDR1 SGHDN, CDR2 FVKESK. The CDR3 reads CASSRDSFNYGYTF. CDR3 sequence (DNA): TGTGCCAGCAGCCGCGACAGTTTTAACTATGGCTACACCTTC. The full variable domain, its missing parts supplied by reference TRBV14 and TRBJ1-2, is EAGVTQFPSHSVIEKGQTVTLRCDPISGHDNLYWYRRVMGKEIKFLLHFVKESKQDESGMPNNRFLAERTGGTYSTLKVQPAELEDSGVYFCASSRDSFNYGYTFGSGTRLTVV.

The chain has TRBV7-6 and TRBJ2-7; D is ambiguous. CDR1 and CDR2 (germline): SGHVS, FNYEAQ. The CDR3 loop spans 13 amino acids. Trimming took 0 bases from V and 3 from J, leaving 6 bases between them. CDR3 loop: CASSLAWDYEQYF. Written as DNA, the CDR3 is TGTGCCAGCAGCTTAGCGTGGGACTACGAGCAGTACTTC.

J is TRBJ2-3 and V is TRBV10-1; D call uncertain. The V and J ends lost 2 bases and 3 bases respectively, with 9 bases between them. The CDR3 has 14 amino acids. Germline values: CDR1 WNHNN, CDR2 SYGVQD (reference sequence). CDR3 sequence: CASSENLFTDTQYF. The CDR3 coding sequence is TGCGCCAGCAGTGAGAACCTTTTTACAGATACGCAGTATTTT.

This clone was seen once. Written as DNA, the CDR3 is TGTGCCAGCAGCCCCCGGGGACTAGCGGGAGCTGAGACCCAGTACTTC. This gives the protein CASSPRGLAGAETQYF. The chain employs TRBV14 and TRBJ2-5; 14 bases map to TRBD2. From germline, CDR1 is SGHDN and CDR2 FVKESK. The ends lost 4 bases at V and 5 bases at J; junction bases unmatched: 6. This CDR3 has 16 amino acids. The whole variable domain, remainder taken from reference TRBV14 and TRBJ2-5, is EAGVTQFPSHSVIEKGQTVTLRCDPISGHDNLYWYRRVMGKEIKFLLHFVKESKQDESGMPNNRFLAERTGGTYSTLKVQPAELEDSGVYFCASSPRGLAGAETQYFGPGTRLLVL.

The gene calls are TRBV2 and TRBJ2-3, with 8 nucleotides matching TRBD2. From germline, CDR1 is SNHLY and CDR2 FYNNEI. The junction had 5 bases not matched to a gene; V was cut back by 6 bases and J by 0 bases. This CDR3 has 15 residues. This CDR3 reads CASRLRGGSTDTQYF. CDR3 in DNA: TGTGCCAGCAGGCTACGGGGGGGGAGCACAGATACGCAGTATTTT.

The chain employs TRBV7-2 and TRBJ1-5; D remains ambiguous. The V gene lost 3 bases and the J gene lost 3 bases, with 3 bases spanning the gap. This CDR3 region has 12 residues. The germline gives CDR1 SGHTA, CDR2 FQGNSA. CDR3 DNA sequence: TGTGCCAGCAGCTTTCTCAATCAGCCCCAGCATTTT. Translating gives CASSFLNQPQHF. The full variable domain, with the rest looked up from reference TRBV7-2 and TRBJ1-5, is GAGVSQSPSNKVTEKGKDVELRCDPISGHTALYWYRQSLGQGLEFLIYFQGNSAPDKSGLPSDRFSAERTGGSVSTLTIQRTQQEDSAVYLCASSFLNQPQHFGDGTRLSIL.

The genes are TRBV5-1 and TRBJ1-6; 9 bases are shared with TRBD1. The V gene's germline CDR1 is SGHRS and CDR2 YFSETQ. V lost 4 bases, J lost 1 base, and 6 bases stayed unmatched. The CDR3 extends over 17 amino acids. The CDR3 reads CASSEGQGLSYNSPLHF. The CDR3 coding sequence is TGCGCCAGCAGCGAGGGACAGGGTTTGTCCTATAATTCACCCCTCCACTTT.

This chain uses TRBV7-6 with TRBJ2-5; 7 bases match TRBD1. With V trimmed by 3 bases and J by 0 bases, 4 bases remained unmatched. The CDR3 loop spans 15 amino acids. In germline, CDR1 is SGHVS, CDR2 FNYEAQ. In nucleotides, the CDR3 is TGTGCCAGCAGCTTCAGGGGGTCGTACCAAGAGACCCAGTACTTC. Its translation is CASSFRGSYQETQYF.

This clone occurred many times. CDR3 loop: CASSSLGFSGNTIYF. The DNA for the CDR3 is TGTGCCAGTAGTTCCCTAGGGTTCTCTGGAAACACCATATATTTT. The rearrangement joins TRBV19 to TRBJ1-3; D unresolved. Germline V lookup: CDR1 LNHDA, CDR2 SQIVND (reference sequence). The CDR3 totals 15 residues. Deletions cut 5 bases from V and 0 bases from J, with 11 bases between.

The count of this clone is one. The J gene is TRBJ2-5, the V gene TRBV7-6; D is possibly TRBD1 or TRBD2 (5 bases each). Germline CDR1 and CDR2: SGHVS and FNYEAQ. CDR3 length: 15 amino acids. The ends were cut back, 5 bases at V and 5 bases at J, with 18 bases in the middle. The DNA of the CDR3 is TGTGCCAGCAGCCAACAACGGGGCATAAGGGAGACCCAGTACTTC. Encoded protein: CASSQQRGIRETQYF.

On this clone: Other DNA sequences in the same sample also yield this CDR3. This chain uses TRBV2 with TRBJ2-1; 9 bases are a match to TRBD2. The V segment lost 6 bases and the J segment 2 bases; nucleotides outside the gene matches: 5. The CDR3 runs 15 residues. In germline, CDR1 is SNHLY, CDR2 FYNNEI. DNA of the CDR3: TGTGCCAGCAGCGCGACTAGCGGAGCCTACAATGAGCAGTTCTTC. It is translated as CASSATSGAYNEQFF.

The CDR3 loop reads CASRGDAANTGELFF. CDR3 DNA: TGTGCCAGCAGGGGGGACGCGGCGAACACCGGGGAGCTGTTTTTT. The chain carries TRBV2 and TRBJ2-2; D assignment may be TRBD1 or TRBD2 (5 bases each). The V and J ends lost 6 bases and 0 bases respectively, with 11 bases between them. CDR1 and CDR2 from the germline V gene are SNHLY and FYNNEI. This CDR3 has 15 amino acids.